A selection of T cell receptor beta chains follows, all from one sample in a study of T-cell reconstitution after alpha-beta-depleted transplantation in children. From the PCR reads, TCRdb called clonotypes with MiXCR, one entry per CDR3 protein. The repertoire holds some 48,000 distinct CDR3 sequences, with over 4.5% as singletons. Here the sequenced sample was PBMCs, mostly from graft donor cells, taken 60 days after TCRalphabeta/CD19-depleted stem cell transplant. These receptors came from a female patient aged 2-10 years who had a stem cell transplant for aplastic anemia, so the T cells may come from the graft donor. Each CDR3 is given with its conserved first and last residue. The order of the fields is J gene, D gene, clone size, V gene, CDR3 DNA, CDR3 protein. A D gene is named only where the DNA matches it firmly. Not all rows give a size; the values are once, few, many and, for expanded clones, a class.

>TRBJ1-4|NA|many|TRBV20-1
TGCAGTTTTTACTCCGGTGGTGAAAAACTGTTTTTT
CSFYSGGEKLFF
>TRBJ2-7|TRBD1|many|TRBV6-5
TGTGCCAGCAGACTCCAACAGGGGGCGTCCTACGAGCAGTACTTC
CASRLQQGASYEQYF
>TRBJ1-1|NA|few|TRBV11-2
TGTGCCAGCAGTTATACGCAAGGGAACACTGAAGCTTTCTTT
CASSYTQGNTEAFF
>TRBJ2-1|TRBD2|few|TRBV19
TGTGCCAGTAGTGTAGGAGCGGGGGGGCTCGATGAGCAGTTCTTC
CASSVGAGGLDEQFF
>TRBJ2-1|NA|many|TRBV20-1
TGCAGTGCTAGAGATTTCGAGGGGGGGGCGGACAATGAGCAGTTCTTC
CSARDFEGGADNEQFF
>TRBJ1-1|NA|many|TRBV3-1
TGTGCCAGCAGCTCGCGTCCCGGCGACACTGAAGCTTTCTTT
CASSSRPGDTEAFF
>TRBJ2-5|TRBD2|many|TRBV2
TGTGCCAGCAGTGCCCGCCTAACTAGCGGGGTTGAGACCCAGTACTTC
CASSARLTSGVETQYF
>TRBJ1-4|NA|many|TRBV15
TGTGCCACCAGCAGGGACCGACAGATTAATGAAAAACTGTTTTTT
CATSRDRQINEKLFF
>TRBJ2-5|TRBD2|NA|TRBV5-1
TGCGCCAGCAGCTCGGGACTAGCGGGAGGGCATGGTAGAGAGACCCAGTACTTC
CASSSGLAGGHGRETQYF
>TRBJ2-2|NA|many|TRBV9
TGTGCCAGCAGTCCCGTGAATTCAGGCGGGGAGCTGTTTTTT
CASSPVNSGGELFF
>TRBJ2-7|NA|many|TRBV5-1
TGCGCCAGCAGTCGGGACGGCGCTTACGAGCAGTACTTC
CASSRDGAYEQYF
>TRBJ2-1|NA|many|TRBV7-8
TGTGCCAGCAGCTTAGTCAATTTTAGGGGTGAGCAGTTCTTC
CASSLVNFRGEQFF
>TRBJ1-5|NA|many|TRBV28
TGTGCCAGCAGTTCAGGGAATCAGCCCCAGCATTTT
CASSSGNQPQHF
>TRBJ2-3|NA|many|TRBV18
TGTGCCAGCTCAAGAGGGACAACGATGGATACGCAGTATTTT
CASSRGTTMDTQYF
>TRBJ2-3|NA|many|TRBV2
TGTGCCAGCAGGTCTAGCGCGGATACGCAGTATTTT
CASRSSADTQYF
>TRBJ2-2|NA|many|TRBV9
TGTGCCAGCAGCGCCATCCGGAGCGGGGAGCTGTTTTTT
CASSAIRSGELFF
>TRBJ2-6|NA|many|TRBV5-1
TGCGCCAGCAGCTTGGCCGCAGGGACTGGGGCCAACGTCCTGACTTTC
CASSLAAGTGANVLTF
>TRBJ2-4|TRBD2|NA|TRBV28
TGTGCCAGCAGTAGCGGGGGGGCCAAAAACATTCAGTACTTC
CASSSGGAKNIQYF
>TRBJ2-1|TRBD2|many|TRBV2
TGTGCCAGCAGCTGGCTAGCGGGACACGGTGAGCAGTTCTTC
CASSWLAGHGEQFF
>TRBJ2-1|NA|few|TRBV7-9
TGTGCCAGCAGCCAGAGTATCAACCCGAACACGTTCCGTAGCCTGACCGCGGGGTACAATGAGCAGTTCTTC
CASSQSINPNTFRSLTAGYNEQFF
>TRBJ2-6|NA|many|TRBV5-1
TGCGCCAGCAGTTCGGGCGGAGCTAATGGGGCCAACGTCCTGACTTTC
CASSSGGANGANVLTF
>TRBJ2-5|NA|many|TRBV9
TGTGCCAGCAGCGTGAGAGGGGGTGGGACCCAGTACTTC
CASSVRGGGTQYF
>TRBJ2-5|NA|many|TRBV6-4
TGTGCCAGCAGTGAAAGTCAACGACGGCACCAAGAGACCCAGTACTTC
CASSESQRRHQETQYF
>TRBJ2-2|TRBD2|many|TRBV7-3
TGTGCCAGCAGCCCACGGAGGCTAGCGGGATCTGGGGAGCTGTTTTTT
CASSPRRLAGSGELFF
>TRBJ2-5|NA|many|TRBV15
TGTGCCACCAGCAGAGATCAACCGGGTTACCAGTACTTC
CATSRDQPGYQYF
>TRBJ1-1|NA|many|TRBV7-9
TGTGCCAGCAGCCCCCAGCGGGACACTGAAGCTTTCTTT
CASSPQRDTEAFF
>TRBJ2-2|NA|many|TRBV10-3
TGTGCCATCAGTGAACTTGGCCTGGGGGGATTCACCGGGGAGCTGTTTTTT
CAISELGLGGFTGELFF
>TRBJ2-5|TRBD1|many|TRBV2
TGTGCCAGCAGGGAAAAGACAGGGTACCAATGGACCCAGTACTTC
CASREKTGYQWTQYF
>TRBJ1-4|NA|many|TRBV7-6
TGTGCCAGCAGCTTGGACACAACTAATGAAAAACTGTTTTTT
CASSLDTTNEKLFF